The clone carrying this T cell receptor beta chain was detected a few times. This entry is derived from a study of blood T cell repertoires in COVID-19. Trimming removed 0 bases from V and 6 bases from J, with 12 bases in between. CDR1 and CDR2 from the germline V gene are SGHRS and YFSETQ. The CDR3 contains 14 residues. Study processing details: From reference gene primer amplification, estimates of nucleated cell counts were derived. Assay used: immunoSEQ multiplex PCR; TCRdb lists only in-frame clones, some missing. V and J calls and clone size are given by that table; D and trimming were obtained from the DNA. The profile covers 80,000 to 95,000 clones, with roughly 82% appearing a single time and less than 20% taken by the ten largest.

The sequencing sample was made of peripheral blood. The source is a woman at least 80 years old with active or convalescent COVID-19. The V and J genes are TRBV5-1 and TRBJ1-2; D unresolved. The CDR3 region is CASSLEAASDGYTF. CDR3 DNA: TGCGCCAGCAGCTTGGAGGCGGCAAGTGATGGCTACACCTTC.